The clone carrying this TCR beta chain is a singleton in its sample. Its specificity is unknown. The entry originates in a study of blood T cells in healthy people across ages. Overall study findings and caveats: With donor CMV status unknown, expanded clonotype changes were possibly confounded.

The CDR3 extends over 13 amino acids. Germline V gives CDR1 MGHRA, CDR2 YSYEKL. V was trimmed by 9 bases and J by 1 base, leaving 12 bases between them. Sample-barcoded 5' priming and a J-beta primer mix drove a second PCR of 7 to 11 cycles. MiXCR, applied by TCRdb to the 5' RACE reads, yields one record per CDR3 protein. Of about 760,000 distinct CDR3 sequences listed, approximately 60% are singletons. The sequence derives from a middle-aged man in good health. The sequencing input was blood. The chain employs TRBV4-1 and TRBJ1-1; D is ambiguous. The CDR3 spells CASSIGENTEAFF. CDR3 nucleotide sequence: TGCGCCAGTTCTATTGGGGAGAACACTGAAGCTTTCTTT.